The 9 T cell receptor beta chains reported below all come from one sample, sequenced in a study of shared clonotypes between healthy human individuals. Assay: immunoSEQ multiplex PCR; the TCRdb copy retains only in-frame clones and omits some. The sample consists of 550,000 to 750,000 clones, about 90% of them appearing once. CD8 cells regarded as naive lacked CD45RO, were positively chosen for CCR7, and omitted terminally differentiated effector memory CD45RA+ cells. The sequenced material came from naive CD8+ T cells sorted from blood. All receptors derive from a young man in good health.

To note about this clone: The same CDR3 arises from other DNA sequences in this sample as well. CDR3 amino acids: CASSIGQNSYNEQFF. The CDR3 DNA reads TGTGCCAGTAGTATCGGGCAGAACTCCTACAATGAGCAGTTCTTC. The chain combines TRBV19 with TRBJ2-1, with D unresolved. V was cut by 3 bases and J by 0 bases, with 9 bases left in between. Germline V lookup: CDR1 LNHDA, CDR2 SQIVND (reference sequence). The CDR3 extends over 15 amino acids.

This chain links TRBV5-1 with TRBJ2-1; D possibly matches TRBD1 or TRBD2 (6 bases each). The V gene's germline CDR1 is SGHRS and CDR2 YFSETQ. The CDR3 spans 14 residues. The V and J ends lost 3 bases and 8 bases respectively, with 15 bases between them. The CDR3 spells CASSSGLGGDEQFF. CDR3 DNA: TGCGCCAGCAGCTCTGGACTGGGGGGCGATGAGCAGTTCTTC.

J is TRBJ1-1 and V is TRBV9; D is ambiguous. The CDR3 runs to 14 residues. With 4 bases removed from V and 0 bases from J, the gap between germline ends came to 10 bases. CDR1 and CDR2 (germline): SGDLS, YYNGEE. The CDR3 loop reads CASSPVLMNTEAFF. Written as DNA, the CDR3 is TGTGCCAGCAGCCCAGTTCTCATGAACACTGAAGCTTTCTTT.

This chain connects TRBV14 to TRBJ2-7; perhaps D is TRBD1 or TRBD2 (5 bases each). The CDR3 runs 16 residues. The V end lost 1 base, the J end lost 0 bases, and 13 bases lay between the germline ends. CDR1 and CDR2 (germline): SGHDN, FVKESK. The CDR3 region has the DNA TGTGCCAGCAGCCAAGGTGGGGACCGATTCTCCTACGAGCAGTACTTC. Translated: CASSQGGDRFSYEQYF. The whole variable domain, filled in from reference TRBV14 and TRBJ2-7, reads EAGVTQFPSHSVIEKGQTVTLRCDPISGHDNLYWYRRVMGKEIKFLLHFVKESKQDESGMPNNRFLAERTGGTYSTLKVQPAELEDSGVYFCASSQGGDRFSYEQYFGPGTRLTVT.

The V gene is TRBV10-3, the J gene TRBJ2-1, with 9 bases lining up with TRBD2. Germline V gene sequence: CDR1 ENHRY, CDR2 SYGVKD. Trimming at V came to 10 bases and at J to 6 bases, leaving 7 bases not matched to a gene. The CDR3 sequence is 13 residues long. CDR3 residues: CATTEAGGNEQFF. The CDR3 DNA reads TGTGCCACCACTGAAGCGGGAGGCAATGAGCAGTTCTTC.

J is TRBJ2-1 and V is TRBV27; D not certain. This CDR3 spans 13 amino acids. V was cut by 3 bases and J by 9 bases, with 12 bases left in between. Germline V gene sequence: CDR1 MNHEY, CDR2 SMNVEV (reference sequence). The CDR3 DNA sequence: TGTGCCAGCAGTTTTAGTCTCCTTGGTGAGCAGTTCTTC. It translates to CASSFSLLGEQFF.

J is TRBJ2-7 and V is TRBV27; TRBD1 agrees at 10 bases. The germline gives CDR1 MNHEY, CDR2 SMNVEV (reference sequence). The CDR3 runs 13 residues. After removal of 9 bases from V and 3 bases from J, the junction contained 5 bases not matched to a gene. CDR3 bases: TGTGCCAGTAGGGACAGGGGAAACTACGAGCAGTACTTC. This sequence encodes CASRDRGNYEQYF.

This clone came up a few times. The rearrangement uses TRBV29-1 and TRBJ1-1, with TRBD1 matching over 7 bases. V gave up 7 bases and J gave up 0 bases; unmatched junction bases: 8. The germline gives CDR1 SQVTM, CDR2 ANQGSEA. CDR3 size: 14 residues. The CDR3 protein is CSAEGQTMNTEAFF. The DNA of the CDR3 is TGCAGCGCAGAGGGACAGACCATGAACACTGAAGCTTTCTTT.

Turning to this clone: Different DNA sequences within this sample yield the same CDR3. This chain links TRBV5-1 with TRBJ2-2; no clear D. This CDR3 is 12 amino acids long. Germline assignment: CDR1 SGHRS and CDR2 YFSETQ. V lost 1 base and J lost 2, with 0 bases in between. The CDR3 region is CASSLNTGELFF. CDR3 nucleotide sequence: TGCGCCAGCAGCTTGAACACCGGGGAGCTGTTTTTT.